The 28 T cell receptor beta chains in this list originate from one sample, sequenced in a study of T cell responses to AZD1222 COVID-19 vaccine. Some clones are missing from TCRdb's copy, which holds only in-frame ones; the method was immunoSEQ multiplex PCR. The sample carries roughly 84,000 clones, around 90% recorded once. Sequences were derived from peripheral blood, sampled 28 days after the second AZD1222 dose. These receptors all come from an adult who received the AZD1222 COVID-19 vaccine.

The chain recombines TRBV7-9 with TRBJ1-2; D unclear. Trimming cost V 7 bases and J 4 bases, with 16 bases left between them. The germline V gene encodes CDR1 SEHNR and CDR2 FQNEAQ (reference sequence). This CDR3 spans 14 amino acids. The CDR3 is CASTLERIVYGYTF. As DNA, the CDR3 is TGTGCCAGCACCCTAGAACGGATCGTCTATGGCTACACCTTC.

The chain carries TRBV4-3 and TRBJ2-7; D is ambiguous. V lost 4 bases, J lost 1 base, and 11 bases lay in between. The CDR3 loop spans 14 amino acids. The germline V gene encodes CDR1 LGHNA and CDR2 YSLEER. The CDR3 protein is CASSPSYSSYEQYF. The CDR3 DNA sequence: TGCGCCAGCAGCCCCAGTTACTCTTCCTACGAGCAGTACTTC.

This clone was seen once. J is TRBJ2-7 and V is TRBV5-1, with D tentatively TRBD1 or TRBD2 (5 bases each). CDR1 and CDR2 from the germline V gene are SGHRS and YFSETQ. This CDR3 comprises 13 residues. V was pared by 7 bases and J by 7 bases, with 18 bases between. For the CDR3, the DNA is TGCGCCAGCTATGACGGGGACCTAGGGGAGCAGTACTTC. Residues: CASYDGDLGEQYF.

The chain uses TRBV9 and TRBJ2-7; 7 bases match TRBD2. The CDR3 has 15 residues. Germline V CDR1 and CDR2: SGDLS, YYNGEE. The J segment lost 5 bases and the V segment lost 4 bases, leaving 12 bases of the junction unmatched. The CDR3 nucleotides read TGTGCCAGCAGCCAAGAAGGCGGGGGTCTCCACGAGCAGTACTTC. Translating gives CASSQEGGGLHEQYF.

V and J are TRBV19 and TRBJ2-7; the D is unclear. The CDR3 has 11 amino acids. V was clipped by 5 bases and J by 5 bases, with 7 bases between them. The germline gives CDR1 LNHDA, CDR2 SQIVND (reference sequence). CDR3 sequence reads: CASSPGDEQYF. In DNA form, the CDR3 reads TGTGCCAGTAGTCCTGGCGACGAGCAGTACTTC. The variable domain in full, with the rest retrieved from reference TRBV19 and TRBJ2-7, is DGGITQSPKYLFRKEGQNVTLSCEQNLNHDAMYWYRQDPGQGLRLIYYSQIVNDFQKGDIAEGYSVSREKKESFPLTVTSAQKNPTAFYLCASSPGDEQYFGPGTRLTVT.

The chain carries TRBV27 and TRBJ2-7; no firm D call. Trimming stripped 5 bases from V and 3 bases from J, with 8 bases between. Looked up from germline, CDR1 is MNHEY and CDR2 is SMNVEV (reference sequence). The CDR3 spans 12 residues. In DNA form, the CDR3 reads TGTGCCAGCAGTCGGAACCTCTACGAGCAGTACTTC. It encodes CASSRNLYEQYF.

This chain joins TRBV5-6 and TRBJ1-1; no clear D. Germline CDR1 and CDR2: SGHDT and YYEEEE. This CDR3 is 14 amino acids long. V lost 2 bases to trimming and J lost 0 bases, with 8 bases between them. CDR3 sequence (DNA): TGTGCCAGCAGCTTATTTAGAATGAACACTGAAGCTTTCTTT. This sequence encodes CASSLFRMNTEAFF.

The chain combines TRBV7-9 with TRBJ2-2; D unclear. Germline CDR1 reads SEHNR; CDR2 reads FQNEAQ (reference sequence). This CDR3 is 13 amino acids long. Trimming took 6 bases from V and 5 from J, leaving 10 bases between them. The CDR3 nucleotides read TGTGCCAGCAGTCTTCTGCAAACCGGGGAGCTGTTTTTT. Translated, it gives CASSLLQTGELFF.

The rearrangement links TRBV5-1 to TRBJ1-3; the D is unclear. The V and J ends lost 4 bases and 2 bases respectively, with 1 base between them. Germline CDR1 SGHRS, CDR2 YFSETQ. The CDR3 runs 11 residues. The CDR3 DNA reads TGCGCCAGCAGCACTGGAAACACCATATATTTT. This translates into CASSTGNTIYF.

The chain links TRBV18 to TRBJ2-2, with D hard to call. Per the germline V gene, CDR1 is KGHSH and CDR2 is LQKENI. The CDR3 totals 13 residues. V gave up 1 base and J gave up 3 bases, with 3 bases separating them. Here the CDR3 reads CASSPLDTGELFF. Written as DNA, the CDR3 is TGTGCCAGCTCACCACTCGACACCGGGGAGCTGTTTTTT.

The chain joins TRBV7-6 to TRBJ2-2, with 8 bases matching TRBD2. The CDR3 consists of 21 residues. J gave up 3 bases and V 2 bases, and 20 bases lay outside the gene matches. Germline loops: CDR1 SGHVS, CDR2 FNYEAQ. The CDR3 region is CASSLKSGGPGFPAYTGELFF. In nucleotides, the CDR3 is TGTGCCAGCAGCTTAAAGAGCGGGGGCCCGGGTTTCCCGGCTTACACCGGGGAGCTGTTTTTT.

The rearrangement uses TRBV6-4 and TRBJ1-2, with TRBD1 identical over 7 bases. Germline V gene sequence: CDR1 MRHNA, CDR2 SNTAGT. V shed 5 bases and J 8 bases; nucleotides not matched to a gene: 11. CDR3 size: 14 residues. The DNA of the CDR3 is TGTGCCAGCAGTAACGGTAACAGGGGAGGCGGCTACACCTTC. The encoded protein is CASSNGNRGGGYTF.

V usage is TRBV6-2 or TRBV6-3 and J usage is TRBJ1-2; TRBD1 might be the D (6 bases). Between the trimmed V and J ends, which lost 4 bases and 7 bases, there was a span of 19 bases. Germline lookup yields CDR1 MNHEY and CDR2 SVGEGT. CDR3 length: 15 residues. In DNA, the CDR3 is TGTGCCAGCAGTTCAACAGGGTATTATTGGAGTGGCTACACCTTC. This translates into CASSSTGYYWSGYTF.

The J gene is TRBJ2-7, the V gene TRBV11-2; 7 bases align to TRBD1. Germline V CDR1 and CDR2: SGHAT, FQNNGV. V lost 4 bases, J lost 5 bases, and 8 bases stayed unmatched. This CDR3 spans 14 amino acids. The CDR3 spells CASSSRQGSDEQYF. The CDR3 DNA reads TGTGCCAGCAGCTCCCGACAGGGTTCCGACGAGCAGTACTTC.

The rearrangement uses TRBV12-5 and TRBJ1-2, with TRBD1 identical over 7 bases. The CDR3 has 16 residues. Per the germline V gene, CDR1 is LGHNT and CDR2 is FRNRAP. The trim removed 5 bases at V and 5 bases at J, leaving 14 bases unmatched. The CDR3 loop reads CASGNEQTGTAYGYTF. As DNA, the CDR3 is TGTGCTAGTGGTAACGAACAAACCGGGACAGCTTATGGCTACACCTTC. The full variable domain, completed using reference TRBV12-5 and TRBJ1-2, is DARVTQTPRHKVTEMGQEVTMRCQPILGHNTVFWYRQTMMQGLELLAYFRNRAPLDDSGMPKDRFSAEMPDATLATLKIQPSEPRDSAVYFCASGNEQTGTAYGYTFGSGTRLTVV.

The chain has TRBV2 and TRBJ2-7; the match to TRBD1 covers 10 bases. CDR1 is SNHLY, CDR2 FYNNEI, per germline. V shed 8 bases, J shed 0 bases, and the junction held 1 base outside the gene matches. This CDR3 comprises 13 residues. The CDR3, as DNA: TGTGCCAGCCGGACAGGGGGCTCCTACGAGCAGTACTTC. This codes for CASRTGGSYEQYF.

CDR3 residues: CASSLAIGQMNTEAFF. For the CDR3, the DNA is TGCGCCAGCAGCTTGGCCATAGGACAAATGAACACTGAAGCTTTCTTT. The chain couples TRBV5-1 to TRBJ1-1, with TRBD1 as a possible D gene (5 bases). The CDR3 is made up of 16 amino acids. V lost 0 bases to trimming and J lost 0 bases, with 12 bases between them. The germline CDR1 and CDR2 sequences are SGHRS and YFSETQ. Together with reference TRBV5-1 and TRBJ1-1, the CDR3 gives the full variable domain: KAGVTQTPRYLIKTRGQQVTLSCSPISGHRSVSWYQQTPGQGLQFLFEYFSETQRNKGNFPGRFSGRQFSNSRSEMNVSTLELGDSALYLCASSLAIGQMNTEAFFGQGTRLTVV.

The V gene is TRBV15, the J gene TRBJ1-5; 9 bases align to TRBD1. The germline CDR1 and CDR2 sequences are LNHNV and YYDKDF (reference sequence). This CDR3 is 15 amino acids long. The trim removed 0 bases at V and 6 bases at J, leaving 3 bases unmatched. CDR3 nucleotide sequence: TGTGCCACCAGCAGAGATAGGACAGGGGTTCAGCCCCAGCATTTT. Translated, it gives CATSRDRTGVQPQHF.

This chain connects TRBV27 to TRBJ2-7; tentative D call: TRBD1 (5 bases). This CDR3 comprises 12 residues. Germline V CDR1 and CDR2: MNHEY, SMNVEV (reference sequence). V gave up 2 bases and J gave up 7 bases, with 9 bases separating them. For the CDR3, the DNA is TGTGCCAGCAGTTTAGGACATGGGGAGCAGTACTTC. Encoded protein: CASSLGHGEQYF.

This rearrangement joins TRBV5-4 to TRBJ2-1; no clear D gene. Looked up from germline, CDR1 is SGHNT and CDR2 is YYREEE (reference sequence). The CDR3 length is 17 residues. Between the trimmed V and J ends, which lost 4 bases and 0 bases, there was a span of 17 bases. CDR3 in amino acids: CASSQDGIFSSYNEQFF. Here the CDR3 DNA reads TGTGCCAGCAGCCAGGACGGTATCTTTAGCTCCTACAATGAGCAGTTCTTC.

This chain connects TRBV7-2 to TRBJ2-3; D perhaps matches TRBD1 (6 bases). This CDR3 has 15 amino acids. The V and J ends lost 5 bases and 6 bases respectively, with 18 bases between them. CDR1 and CDR2 (germline): SGHTA, FQGNSA. In DNA, the CDR3 is TGTGCCAGCAGCGGCTCACAGGGCCGGGTCGATACGCAGTATTTT. This encodes CASSGSQGRVDTQYF.

The rearrangement links TRBV29-1 to TRBJ2-3, with 8 bases lining up with TRBD1. The CDR3 has 14 residues. From germline, CDR1 is SQVTM and CDR2 ANQGSEA. V trimming: 7 bases; J trimming: 3 bases; junction bases outside the gene matches: 9. The CDR3 spells CSADRGMVTDTQYF. DNA for the CDR3: TGCAGCGCCGACAGGGGCATGGTGACAGATACGCAGTATTTT.

The chain combines TRBV10-3 with TRBJ1-3; D gene unclear. V was pared by 11 bases and J by 0 bases, with 11 bases between. The V gene's germline CDR1 is ENHRY and CDR2 SYGVKD. This CDR3 has 13 amino acids. DNA of the CDR3: TGTGCCTCTTTTTCGGACTCTGGAAACACCATATATTTT. Its protein is CASFSDSGNTIYF.

The chain uses TRBV5-1 and TRBJ2-5; 10 positions agree with TRBD2. This CDR3 region has 16 residues. The V gene's germline CDR1 is SGHRS and CDR2 YFSETQ. Trimming removed 4 bases from V and 1 base from J; junction bases left unmatched: 7. The CDR3 loop is CASSPQAGGSQETQYF. Written as DNA, the CDR3 is TGCGCCAGCAGCCCTCAAGCGGGGGGGTCCCAAGAGACCCAGTACTTC.

The genes are TRBV11-2 and TRBJ2-3; 8 bases map to TRBD2. Germline CDR1 and CDR2: SGHAT and FQNNGV. V lost 4 bases to trimming and J lost 4 bases; unmatched junction nucleotides: 7. The CDR3 sequence is 15 residues long. This chain's CDR3 is CASSWTGGRPDTQYF. The CDR3 DNA sequence: TGTGCCAGCAGCTGGACGGGGGGGCGCCCAGATACGCAGTATTTT. Based on the CDR3 plus reference TRBV11-2 and TRBJ2-3, the full variable domain is EAGVAQSPRYKIIEKRQSVAFWCNPISGHATLYWYQQILGQGPKLLIQFQNNGVVDDSQLPKDRFSAERLKGVDSTLKIQPAKLEDSAVYLCASSWTGGRPDTQYFGPGTRLTVL.

The sample holds a few counts of this clone. This chain uses TRBV20-1 with TRBJ2-5; 7 nucleotides match TRBD2. The CDR3 extends over 11 amino acids. Trimming at V came to 7 bases and at J to 4 bases, leaving 3 bases not matched to a gene. CDR1 and CDR2 from the germline V gene are DFQATT and SNEGSKA (reference sequence). The CDR3 nucleotides are TGCAGTGTACCGGGGGGAGAGACCCAGTACTTC. Protein: CSVPGGETQYF.

The chain joins TRBV5-1 to TRBJ2-3; TRBD1 agrees at 8 bases. Germline CDR1 SGHRS, CDR2 YFSETQ. V lost 7 bases, J lost 1 base, and 2 bases stayed unmatched. The CDR3 covers 13 residues. DNA for the CDR3: TGCGCCAGCGGACAGGGAGGCACAGATACGCAGTATTTT. Its translation: CASGQGGTDTQYF.

This sequence joins TRBV5-1 and TRBJ2-7; the match to TRBD2 covers 11 bases. CDR1 and CDR2 from the germline V gene are SGHRS and YFSETQ. The V segment lost 1 base and the J segment 4 bases; nucleotides outside the gene matches: 4. This CDR3 is 15 amino acids long. CDR3: CASSLRTSGGYEQYF. CDR3 DNA: TGCGCCAGCAGCTTGAGAACTAGCGGGGGTTACGAGCAGTACTTC.